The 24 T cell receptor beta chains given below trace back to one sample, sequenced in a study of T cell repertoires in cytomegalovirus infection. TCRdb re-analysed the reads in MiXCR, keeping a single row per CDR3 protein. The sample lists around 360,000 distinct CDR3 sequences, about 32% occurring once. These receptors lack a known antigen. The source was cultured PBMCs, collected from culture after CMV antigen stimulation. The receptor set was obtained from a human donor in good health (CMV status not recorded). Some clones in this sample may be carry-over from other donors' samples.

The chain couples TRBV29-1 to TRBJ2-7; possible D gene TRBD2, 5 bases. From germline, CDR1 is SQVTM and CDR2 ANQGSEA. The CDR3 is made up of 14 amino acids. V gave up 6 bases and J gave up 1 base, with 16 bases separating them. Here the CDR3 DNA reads TGCAGCGTGCTCCGGGATAAGGTTTCCTACGAGCAGTACTTC. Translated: CSVLRDKVSYEQYF.

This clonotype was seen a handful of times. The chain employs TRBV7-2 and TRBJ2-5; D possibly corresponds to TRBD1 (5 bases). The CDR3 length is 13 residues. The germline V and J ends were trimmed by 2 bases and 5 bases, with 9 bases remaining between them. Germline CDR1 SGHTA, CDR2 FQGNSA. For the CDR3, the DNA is TGTGCCAGCAGCTTACAGGGAACGGAGACCCAGTACTTC. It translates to CASSLQGTETQYF.

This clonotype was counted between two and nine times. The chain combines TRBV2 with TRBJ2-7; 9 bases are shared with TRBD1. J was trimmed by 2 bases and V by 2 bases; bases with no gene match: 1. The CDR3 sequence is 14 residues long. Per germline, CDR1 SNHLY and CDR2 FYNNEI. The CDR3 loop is CASSERTGAYEQYF. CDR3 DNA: TGTGCCAGCAGTGAAAGGACAGGGGCCTACGAGCAGTACTTC.

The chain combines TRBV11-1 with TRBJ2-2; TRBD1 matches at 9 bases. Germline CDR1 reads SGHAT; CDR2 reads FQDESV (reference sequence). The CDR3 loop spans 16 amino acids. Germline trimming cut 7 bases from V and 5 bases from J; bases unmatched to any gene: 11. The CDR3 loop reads CASTLVNRGQTGELFF. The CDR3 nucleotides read TGTGCCAGCACCCTGGTGAACAGGGGGCAAACCGGGGAGCTGTTTTTT.

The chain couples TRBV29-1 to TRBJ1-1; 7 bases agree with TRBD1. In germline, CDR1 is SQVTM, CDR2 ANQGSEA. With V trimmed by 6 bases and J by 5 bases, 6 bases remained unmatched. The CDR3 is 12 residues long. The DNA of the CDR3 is TGCAGCGTCTCCAGGGGGACAACTGAAGCTTTCTTT. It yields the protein CSVSRGTTEAFF.

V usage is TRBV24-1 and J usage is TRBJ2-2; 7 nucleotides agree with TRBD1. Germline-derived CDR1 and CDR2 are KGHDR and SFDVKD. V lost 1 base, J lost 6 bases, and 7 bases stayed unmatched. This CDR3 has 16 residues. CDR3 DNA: TGTGCCACCAGTGATTTAGGACAGGCCGGGGCCGGGGAGCTGTTTTTT. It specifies CATSDLGQAGAGELFF.

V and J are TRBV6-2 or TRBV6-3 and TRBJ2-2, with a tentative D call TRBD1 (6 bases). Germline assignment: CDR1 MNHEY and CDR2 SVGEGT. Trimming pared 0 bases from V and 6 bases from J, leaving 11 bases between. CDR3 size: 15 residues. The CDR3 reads CASSYSGARAGELFF. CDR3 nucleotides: TGTGCCAGCAGTTACTCGGGGGCGAGGGCCGGGGAGCTGTTTTTT.

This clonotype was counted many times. CDR3 nucleotide sequence: TGTGCCAGCAGCTTAGCAGGGGTCAGGTCAACTCAGTACTTC. Protein product: CASSLAGVRSTQYF. This rearrangement joins TRBV7-3 to TRBJ2-4; D might be TRBD1 (6 bases). V shed 2 bases and J shed 12 bases, with 17 bases lying between them. The CDR3 spans 14 residues. Germline assignment: CDR1 SGHTA and CDR2 FQGTGA.

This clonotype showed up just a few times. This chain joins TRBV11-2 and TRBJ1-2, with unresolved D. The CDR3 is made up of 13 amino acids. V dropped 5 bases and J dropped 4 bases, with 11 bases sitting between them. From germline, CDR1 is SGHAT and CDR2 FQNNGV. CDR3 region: CASSPDPFYGYTF. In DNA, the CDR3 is TGTGCCAGCAGCCCCGACCCCTTCTATGGCTACACCTTC.

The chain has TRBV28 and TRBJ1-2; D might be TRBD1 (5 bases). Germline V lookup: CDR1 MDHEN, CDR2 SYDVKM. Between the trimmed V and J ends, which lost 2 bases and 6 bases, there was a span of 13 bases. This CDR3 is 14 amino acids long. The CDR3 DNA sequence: TGTGCCAGCAGTTTAGGCAGGGCAATTGATGGCTACACCTTC. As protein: CASSLGRAIDGYTF.

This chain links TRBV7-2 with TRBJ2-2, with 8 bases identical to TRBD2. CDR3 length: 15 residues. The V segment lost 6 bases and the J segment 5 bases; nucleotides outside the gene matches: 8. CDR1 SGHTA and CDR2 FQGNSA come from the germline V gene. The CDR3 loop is CASSPGTRWTGELFF. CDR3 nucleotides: TGTGCCAGCAGTCCGGGGACTAGGTGGACCGGGGAGCTGTTTTTT.

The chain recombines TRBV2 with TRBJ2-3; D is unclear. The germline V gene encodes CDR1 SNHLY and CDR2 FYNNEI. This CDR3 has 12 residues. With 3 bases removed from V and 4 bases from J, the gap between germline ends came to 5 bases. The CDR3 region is CASSERADTQYF. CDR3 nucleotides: TGTGCCAGCAGTGAGCGTGCAGATACGCAGTATTTT.

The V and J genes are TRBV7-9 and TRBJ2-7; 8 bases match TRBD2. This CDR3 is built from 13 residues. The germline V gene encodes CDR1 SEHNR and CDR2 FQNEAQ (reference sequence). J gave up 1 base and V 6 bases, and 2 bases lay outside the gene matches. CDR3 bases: TGTGCCAGCAGGGCTAGCGGGTCCTACGAGCAGTACTTC. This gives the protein CASRASGSYEQYF. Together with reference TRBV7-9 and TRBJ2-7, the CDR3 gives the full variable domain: DTGVSQNPRHKITKRGQNVTFRCDPISEHNRLYWYRQTLGQGPEFLTYFQNEAQLEKSRLLSDRFSAERPKGSFSTLEIQRTEQGDSAMYLCASRASGSYEQYFGPGTRLTVT.

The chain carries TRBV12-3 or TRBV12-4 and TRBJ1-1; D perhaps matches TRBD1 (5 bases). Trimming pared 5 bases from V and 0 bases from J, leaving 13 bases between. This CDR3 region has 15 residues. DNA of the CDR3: TGTGCCAGCAGTCCCCCGGGGGGGGTGAACACTGAAGCTTTCTTT. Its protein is CASSPPGGVNTEAFF.

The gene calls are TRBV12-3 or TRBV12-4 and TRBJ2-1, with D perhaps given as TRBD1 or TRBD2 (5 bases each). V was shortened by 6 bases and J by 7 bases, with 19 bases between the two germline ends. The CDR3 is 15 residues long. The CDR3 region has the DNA TGTGCCAGCAGCCCCGGGACGGCGCAAGGGAATGAGCAGTTCTTC. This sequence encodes CASSPGTAQGNEQFF.

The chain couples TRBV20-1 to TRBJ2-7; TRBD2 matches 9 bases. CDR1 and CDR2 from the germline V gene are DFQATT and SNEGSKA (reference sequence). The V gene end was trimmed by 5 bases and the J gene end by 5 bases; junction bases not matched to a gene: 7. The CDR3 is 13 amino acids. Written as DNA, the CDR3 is TGCAGTGCTCTTAGCGGGAGTAACGACGAGCAGTACTTC. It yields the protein CSALSGSNDEQYF.

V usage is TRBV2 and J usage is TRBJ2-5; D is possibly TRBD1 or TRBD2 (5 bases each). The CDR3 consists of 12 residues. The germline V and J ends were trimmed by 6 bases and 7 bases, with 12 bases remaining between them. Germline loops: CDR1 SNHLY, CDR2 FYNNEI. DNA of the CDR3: TGTGCCAGCAGACAGGACTCGGGGACCCAGTACTTC. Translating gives CASRQDSGTQYF.

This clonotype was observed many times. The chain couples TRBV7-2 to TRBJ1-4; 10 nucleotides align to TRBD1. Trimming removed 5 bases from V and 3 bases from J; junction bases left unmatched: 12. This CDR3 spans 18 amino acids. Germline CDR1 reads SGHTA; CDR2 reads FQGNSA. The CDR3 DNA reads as TGTGCCAGCAGCGGGGGGACAGGGGCGCCGGTCCCTAATGAAAAACTGTTTTTT. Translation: CASSGGTGAPVPNEKLFF.

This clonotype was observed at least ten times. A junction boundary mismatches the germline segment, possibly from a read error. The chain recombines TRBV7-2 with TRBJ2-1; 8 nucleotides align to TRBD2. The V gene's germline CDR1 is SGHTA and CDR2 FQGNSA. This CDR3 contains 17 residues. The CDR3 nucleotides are TGTGCCAGCACCTTAACACCGAGCGGGAGCTCCTACAATGAGCAGTTCTTC. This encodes CASTLTPSGSSYNEQFF.

CDR3 in amino acids: CASSETSGRLYEQYF. The CDR3 DNA follows: TGTGCCAGTAGCGAAACTAGCGGGAGGCTCTACGAGCAGTACTTC. The chain uses TRBV19 and TRBJ2-7; 12 bases map to TRBD2. CDR3 length: 15 residues. CDR1 LNHDA and CDR2 SQIVND come from the germline V gene (reference sequence). J was trimmed by 3 bases and V by 6 bases; bases with no gene match: 6. Variable domain in full (rest from reference TRBV19 and TRBJ2-7): DGGITQSPKYLFRKEGQNVTLSCEQNLNHDAMYWYRQDPGQGLRLIYYSQIVNDFQKGDIAEGYSVSREKKESFPLTVTSAQKNPTAFYLCASSETSGRLYEQYFGPGTRLTVT.

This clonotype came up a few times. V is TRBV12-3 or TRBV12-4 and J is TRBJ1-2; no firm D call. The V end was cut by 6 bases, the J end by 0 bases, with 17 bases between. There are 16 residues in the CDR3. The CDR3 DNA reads TGTGCCAGCAGGACCCACGGAGTGGGAGCTAACTATGGCTACACCTTC. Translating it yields CASRTHGVGANYGYTF.

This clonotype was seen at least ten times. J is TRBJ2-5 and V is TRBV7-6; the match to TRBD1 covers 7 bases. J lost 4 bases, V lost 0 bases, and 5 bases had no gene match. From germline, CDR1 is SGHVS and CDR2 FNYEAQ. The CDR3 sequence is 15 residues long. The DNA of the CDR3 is TGTGCCAGCAGCTTAGCAACAGGGGATAGAGAGACCCAGTACTTC. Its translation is CASSLATGDRETQYF.

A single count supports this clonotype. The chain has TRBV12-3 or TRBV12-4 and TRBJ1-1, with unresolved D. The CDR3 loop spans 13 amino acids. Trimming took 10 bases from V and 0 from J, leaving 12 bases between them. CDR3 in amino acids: CATLRPMNTEAFF. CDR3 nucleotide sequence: TGTGCCACCCTCCGGCCGATGAACACTGAAGCTTTCTTT.

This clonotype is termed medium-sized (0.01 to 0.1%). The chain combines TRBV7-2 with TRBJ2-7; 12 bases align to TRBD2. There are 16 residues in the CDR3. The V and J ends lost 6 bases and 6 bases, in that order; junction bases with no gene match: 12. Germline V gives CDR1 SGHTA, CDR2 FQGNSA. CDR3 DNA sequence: TGTGCCAGCAGTTATACCGGGACTAGCGGGTCTCGCGAGCAGTACTTC. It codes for CASSYTGTSGSREQYF.